This T cell receptor beta chain originates from a study of blood T cell repertoires in COVID-19 (dated by TCRdb to between 2020 and 2021). Concerning the study at large: Samples from collaborators originated in the United States, Italy and Spain and spanned both the acute and convalescent phases of COVID-19. The material from the prospective study consisted of cDNA or gDNA derived from T cells, B-cell-depleted T cells, or PBMCs. Subjects who had been exposed to COVID-19, were actively infected with it, or had recovered from it provided the deeply sampled blood TCRbeta repertoires that made up the dataset. The repertoires were released in a freely available public database intended as a resource for research on the immune response to SARS-CoV-2. The samples were drawn from two sources: the first 160 participants of the ongoing ImmuneRACE study, and 1,254 subjects contributed by 6 global collaborators. A de-identified subject ID, COVID-19 status, age in years and sex were almost always included in the sample metadata. Where HLA class I and class II types were available, the types were taken from metadata supplied by the sample provider, not from assay-based typing.

Reading the germline V gene gives CDR1 SNHLY and CDR2 FYNNEI. The CDR3 has 15 amino acids, counting the end cysteine and phenylalanine. Only CDR3 DNA remains: 45 bases, in frame from the first base. The V and J ends are trimmed by 2 bases and 7 bases, leaving 14 bases between them. Collaborating institutions collected whole blood in K2EDTA tubes following their own protocols. For TCRbeta analysis, collaborator samples were shipped as frozen whole blood, as isolated PBMCs, or as DNA extracted from either sample type. What the authors observed across the whole study: How much clinical and demographic metadata was included differed by source and by participant, and the metadata was provided uncurated.

A word on this clone: Its antigen is unknown. Qualities for individual bases were not recorded, and no much larger clone is one base off.

TCRbeta CDR3 regions were amplified from genomic DNA by means of the immunoSEQ Assay, a bias-controlled multiplex PCR. For the original study's pipeline: Nucleated cell counts per sample were estimated from amplification of reference gene primers within the assay. Sequence reads were collapsed and filtered to measure the absolute abundance of every unique TCRbeta CDR3 rearrangement. For each sample, productive Simpson clonality was calculated as the square root of Simpson's diversity index across productive rearrangements. In TCRdb, the immuneACCESS table is reduced to in-frame sequences with V and J assigned. These tables do not hold every clone; where another copy was compared, an unresolved V gene accounts for under half, and the others remain unexplained. Clone size and V and J calls were adopted from that table, with D and trimming inferred from the DNA. In all, the sample holds 90,000 to 150,000 clones, and about 85% of those were seen once. The ten largest clonotypes hold about a tenth of the sample.

The clonotype was recovered from a man aged 80 or over with acute or convalescent COVID-19. What was sequenced was peripheral blood. The receptor chain draws on TRBV2 and TRBJ2-2; 6 matching bases give a weak D call of TRBD2. The CDR3 loop reads CASSEREGGVGELFF. The DNA is as follows: TGTGCCAGCAGTGAACGAGAGGGCGGGGTCGGGGAGCTGTTTTTT.